This T cell receptor beta chain stems from a study of blood T cell repertoires in COVID-19. At the level of the study: The analysed material was cDNA or gDNA that came from T cells, B-cell-depleted T cells, or PBMCs.

Authors' methods: Scientists estimated how many nucleated cells there were by amplifying reference gene primers. The protocol was immunoSEQ multiplex PCR, while the TCRdb copy is restricted to in-frame clones and leaves out a portion. The V and J calls and the clone size are those of that table, but D and trimming were determined from the DNA. The sample consists of over 350,000 clones, approximately 87% of them appearing once. Germline loops: CDR1 SGHTA, CDR2 FQGNSA. The CDR3 has 16 residues. The V segment lost 3 bases and the J segment 2 bases; nucleotides outside the gene matches: 5. Those who participated ranged in age from roughly 18 to 90 years and resided in around 22 US areas.

The J gene is TRBJ1-5, the V gene TRBV7-2; the match to TRBD1 covers 9 bases. The TCR was taken from a woman aged 45-65 years who had recovered from COVID-19. Sequences were obtained from PBMCs or T cells enriched from blood (not recorded which). CDR3 protein: CASSLGDRVRNQPQHF. CDR3 bases: TGTGCCAGCAGCTTGGGGGACAGGGTCCGCAATCAGCCCCAGCATTTT.